The entry below describes one T cell receptor beta chain. The antigen is unknown. The sample originates from a study of cytomegalovirus exposure and HLA in healthy donors. For the study at large: As an earlier analysis found, around 190 million T cells yielded some 120 million unique TCR beta sequences.

Everyone who donated was a healthy bone marrow donor. The study ran its PCR with 60 Vbeta and 13 Jbeta primers. Repertoires were generated with immunoSEQ multiplex PCR, while TCRdb's copy carries only in-frame clones and drops some. The sample holds approximately 210,000 clones; approximately 80% are singletons and the top ten take roughly 1.1%. Regarding the study as a whole: It was reported that TCR beta sequences correctly inferred the HLA-A and HLA-B alleles for most subjects.

Sequenced sample: PBMCs. The receptor comes from a woman aged 40 to 50 in good health and CMV-seronegative.

Here the CDR3 reads CASSLADRNTEAFF. The CDR3, as DNA: TGTGCCAGCAGCTTGGCCGATAGAAACACTGAAGCTTTCTTT. This chain connects TRBV5-4 to TRBJ1-1; D remains unclear. Germline CDR1 and CDR2: SGHNT and YYREEE (reference sequence). The CDR3 covers 14 residues. The V and J ends lost 0 bases and 2 bases respectively, with 8 bases between them.